This T cell receptor (beta chain) was sequenced for a study of blood T cell repertoires in COVID-19. About the study: The samples span acute and convalescent COVID-19 from the United States, Italy and Spain. T cells, B-cell-depleted T cells, or PBMCs provided the cDNA or gDNA that served as material.

Study processing details: The authors estimated nucleated cell counts from reference gene primer amplification. Measured with immunoSEQ multiplex PCR; TCRdb has only the in-frame clones, and not every one. That table supplies the V and J calls and clone size; D and trimming were determined from the DNA. The sample holds roughly 190,000 clones; 75% to 90% are singletons and the top ten take roughly 6.4%. CDR1 LGHDT and CDR2 YNNKEL come from the germline V gene (reference sequence). V was clipped by 0 bases and J by 8 bases, with 14 bases between them. There are 15 residues in the CDR3. This TCR was sampled from a man aged 60-69 years with acute or convalescent COVID-19. This sequence joins TRBV3-1 (or the pseudogene TRBV3-2) and TRBJ2-1, with D possibly TRBD1 on 6 matching bases. The sequencing sample was made of peripheral blood. Written as DNA, the CDR3 is TGTGCCAGCAGCCAAGATGCCCTCAGGGGAGATGAGCAGTTCTTC. Translation: CASSQDALRGDEQFF.